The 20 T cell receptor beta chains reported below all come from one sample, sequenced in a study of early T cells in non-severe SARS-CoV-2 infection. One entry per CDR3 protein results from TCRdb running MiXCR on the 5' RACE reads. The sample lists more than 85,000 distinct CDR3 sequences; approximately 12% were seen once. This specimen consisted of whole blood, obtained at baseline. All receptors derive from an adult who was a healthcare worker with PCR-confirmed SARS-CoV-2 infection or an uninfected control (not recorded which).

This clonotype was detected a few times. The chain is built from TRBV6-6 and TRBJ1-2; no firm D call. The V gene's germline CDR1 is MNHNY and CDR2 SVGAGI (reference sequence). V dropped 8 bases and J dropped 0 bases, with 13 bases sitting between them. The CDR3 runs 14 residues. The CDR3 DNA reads TGTGCCAGCGCCCCCCCGGTTTCTAACTATGGCTACACCTTC. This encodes CASAPPVSNYGYTF.

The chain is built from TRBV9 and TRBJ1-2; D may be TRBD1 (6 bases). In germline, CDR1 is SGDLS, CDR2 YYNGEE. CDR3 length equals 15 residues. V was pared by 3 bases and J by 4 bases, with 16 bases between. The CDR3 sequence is CASSDQTGTPYGYTF. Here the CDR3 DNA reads TGTGCCAGCAGCGATCAGACCGGGACACCCTATGGCTACACCTTC. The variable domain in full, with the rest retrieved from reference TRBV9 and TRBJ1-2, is DSGVTQTPKHLITATGQRVTLRCSPRSGDLSVYWYQQSLDQGLQFLIQYYNGEERAKGNILERFSAQQFPDLHSELNLSSLELGDSALYFCASSDQTGTPYGYTFGSGTRLTVV.

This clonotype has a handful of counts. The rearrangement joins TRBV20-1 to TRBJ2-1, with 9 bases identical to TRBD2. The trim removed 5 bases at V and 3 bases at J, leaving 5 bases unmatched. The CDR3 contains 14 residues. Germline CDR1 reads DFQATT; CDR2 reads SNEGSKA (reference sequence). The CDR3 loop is CSAVAGVGYNEQFF. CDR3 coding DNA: TGCAGTGCTGTAGCGGGAGTGGGCTACAATGAGCAGTTCTTC.

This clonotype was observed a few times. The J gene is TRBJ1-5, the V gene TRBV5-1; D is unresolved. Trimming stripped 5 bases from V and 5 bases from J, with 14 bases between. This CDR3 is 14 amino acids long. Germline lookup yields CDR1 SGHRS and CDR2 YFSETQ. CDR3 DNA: TGCGCCAGCAGAACAGACACCGGCGATCAGCCCCAGCATTTT. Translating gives CASRTDTGDQPQHF.

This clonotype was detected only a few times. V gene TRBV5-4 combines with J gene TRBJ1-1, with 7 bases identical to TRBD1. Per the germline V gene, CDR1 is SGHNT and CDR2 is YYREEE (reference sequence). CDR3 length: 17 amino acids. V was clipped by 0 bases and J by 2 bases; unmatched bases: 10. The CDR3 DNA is TGTGCCAGCAGCTTGGCCCGAAGGACAGGACGTAACACTGAAGCTTTCTTT. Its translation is CASSLARRTGRNTEAFF.

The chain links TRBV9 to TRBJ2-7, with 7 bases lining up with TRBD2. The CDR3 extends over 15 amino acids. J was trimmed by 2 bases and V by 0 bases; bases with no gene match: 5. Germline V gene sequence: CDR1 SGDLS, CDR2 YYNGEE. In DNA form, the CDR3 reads TGTGCCAGCAGCGTAGCTAGCGGCTCCCCCTACGAGCAGTACTTC. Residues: CASSVASGSPYEQYF.

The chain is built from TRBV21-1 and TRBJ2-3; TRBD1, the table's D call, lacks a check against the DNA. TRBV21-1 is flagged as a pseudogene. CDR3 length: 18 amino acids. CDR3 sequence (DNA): TGTGCCAGCAGCAAAGGACCTCAAGACAGGGACCCCACAGATACGCAGTATTTT. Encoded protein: CASSKGPQDRDPTDTQYF.

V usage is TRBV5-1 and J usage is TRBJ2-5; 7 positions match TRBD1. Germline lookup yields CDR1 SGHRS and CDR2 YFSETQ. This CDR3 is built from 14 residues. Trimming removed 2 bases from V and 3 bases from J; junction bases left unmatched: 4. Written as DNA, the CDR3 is TGCGCCAGCAGCTTTGACAGGGAGAAAGAGACCCAGTACTTC. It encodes CASSFDREKETQYF.

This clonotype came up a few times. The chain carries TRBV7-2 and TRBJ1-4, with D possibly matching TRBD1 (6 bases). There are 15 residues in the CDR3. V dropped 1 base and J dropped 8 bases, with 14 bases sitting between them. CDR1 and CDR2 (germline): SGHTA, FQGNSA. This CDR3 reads CASSLDSGGLEKLFF. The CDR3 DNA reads TGTGCCAGCAGCTTAGATTCCGGGGGGCTGGAAAAACTGTTTTTT.

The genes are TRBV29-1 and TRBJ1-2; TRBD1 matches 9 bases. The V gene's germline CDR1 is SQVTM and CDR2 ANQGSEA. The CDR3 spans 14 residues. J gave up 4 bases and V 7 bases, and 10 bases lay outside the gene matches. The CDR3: CSARGQGGGYGYTF. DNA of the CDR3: TGCAGCGCTAGGGGACAGGGAGGAGGCTATGGCTACACCTTC.

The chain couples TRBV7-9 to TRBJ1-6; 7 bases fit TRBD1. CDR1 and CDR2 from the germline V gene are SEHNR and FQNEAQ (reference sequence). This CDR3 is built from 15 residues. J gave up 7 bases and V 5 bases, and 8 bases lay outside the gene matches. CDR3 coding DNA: TGTGCCAGCAGCATTCTCGGACAGGAAAATTCACCCCTCCACTTT. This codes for CASSILGQENSPLHF.

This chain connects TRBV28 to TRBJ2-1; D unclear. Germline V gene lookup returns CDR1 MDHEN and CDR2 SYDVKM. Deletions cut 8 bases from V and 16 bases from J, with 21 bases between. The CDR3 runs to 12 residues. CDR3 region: CASAFDSGPCFF. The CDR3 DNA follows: TGTGCCAGCGCCTTCGATTCAGGTCCCTGCTTCTTC.

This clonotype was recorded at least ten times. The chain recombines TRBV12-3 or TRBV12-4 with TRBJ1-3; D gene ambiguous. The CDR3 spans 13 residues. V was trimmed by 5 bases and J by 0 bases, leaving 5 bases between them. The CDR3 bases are TGTGCCAGCAGTGGTTACTCTGGAAACACCATATATTTT. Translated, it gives CASSGYSGNTIYF.

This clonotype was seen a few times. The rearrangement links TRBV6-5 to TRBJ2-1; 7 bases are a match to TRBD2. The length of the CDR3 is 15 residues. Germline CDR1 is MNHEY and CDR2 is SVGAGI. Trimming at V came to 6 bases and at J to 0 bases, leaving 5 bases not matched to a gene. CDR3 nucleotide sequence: TGTGCCAGCAGCTTAACGGGGGGCTCCTACAATGAGCAGTTCTTC. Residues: CASSLTGGSYNEQFF.

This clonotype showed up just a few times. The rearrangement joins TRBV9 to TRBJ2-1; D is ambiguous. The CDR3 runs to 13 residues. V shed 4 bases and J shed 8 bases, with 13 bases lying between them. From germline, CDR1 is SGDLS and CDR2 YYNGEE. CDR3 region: CASSSDVRDEQFF. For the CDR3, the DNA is TGTGCCAGCAGCTCTGACGTTCGGGATGAGCAGTTCTTC.

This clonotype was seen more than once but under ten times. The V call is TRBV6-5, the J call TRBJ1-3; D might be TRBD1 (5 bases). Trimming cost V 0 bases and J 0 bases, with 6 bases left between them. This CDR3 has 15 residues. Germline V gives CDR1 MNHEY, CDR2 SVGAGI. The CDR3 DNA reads TGTGCCAGCAGTTACTCCGGGACCTCTGGAAACACCATATATTTT. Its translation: CASSYSGTSGNTIYF.

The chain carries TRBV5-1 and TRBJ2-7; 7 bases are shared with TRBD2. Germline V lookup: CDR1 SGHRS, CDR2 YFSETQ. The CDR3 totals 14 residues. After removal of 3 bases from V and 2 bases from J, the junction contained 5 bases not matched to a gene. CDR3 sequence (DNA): TGCGCCAGCAGCTCCGCGGGAGCCCCCTACGAGCAGTACTTC. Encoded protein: CASSSAGAPYEQYF. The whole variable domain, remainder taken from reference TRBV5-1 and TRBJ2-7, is KAGVTQTPRYLIKTRGQQVTLSCSPISGHRSVSWYQQTPGQGLQFLFEYFSETQRNKGNFPGRFSGRQFSNSRSEMNVSTLELGDSALYLCASSSAGAPYEQYFGPGTRLTVT.

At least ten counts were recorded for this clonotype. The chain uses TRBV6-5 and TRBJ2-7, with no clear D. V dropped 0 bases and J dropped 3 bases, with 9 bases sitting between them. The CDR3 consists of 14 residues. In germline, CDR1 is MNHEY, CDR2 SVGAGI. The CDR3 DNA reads TGTGCCAGCAGTTACTCGTGGCAGAACTACGAGCAGTACTTC. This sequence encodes CASSYSWQNYEQYF.

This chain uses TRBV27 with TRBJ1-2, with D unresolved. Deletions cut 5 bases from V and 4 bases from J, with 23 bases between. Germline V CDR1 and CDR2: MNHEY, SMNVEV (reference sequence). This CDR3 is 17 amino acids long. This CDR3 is CASSPLRVGPYSYGYTF. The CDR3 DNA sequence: TGTGCCAGCAGTCCCCTTCGTGTAGGGCCCTATAGCTATGGCTACACCTTC.

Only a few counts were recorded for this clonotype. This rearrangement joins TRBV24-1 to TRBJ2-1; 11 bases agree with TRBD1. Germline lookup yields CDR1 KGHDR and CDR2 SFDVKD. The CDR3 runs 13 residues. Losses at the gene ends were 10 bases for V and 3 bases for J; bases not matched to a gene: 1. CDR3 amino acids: CATGTGGYNEQFF. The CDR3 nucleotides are TGTGCCACAGGGACAGGGGGCTACAATGAGCAGTTCTTC.